The entry below describes one T cell receptor (beta chain). Its antigen is not identified. The sample is drawn from a study of T cells after posttransplantation cyclophosphamide. Findings and limits, study-wide: Donor-recipient repertoire similarity was low at 1-2 months, rising over year one.

The method was immunoSEQ multiplex PCR; TCRdb's version includes in-frame clones alone and lacks a portion of them. This table has thousands of clones, approximately 89% appearing once. There are 16 residues in the CDR3. From germline, CDR1 is LNHNV and CDR2 YYDKDF (reference sequence). V lost 2 bases to trimming and J lost 7 bases; unmatched junction nucleotides: 8. Sequenced: memory CD4+ T cells sorted from PBMCs. The rearrangement links TRBV15 to TRBJ2-1; 10 nucleotides line up with TRBD2. The receptor comes from a woman aged 55-75 years in good health, CMV-negative, and a related stem cell transplant donor. CDR3 DNA sequence: TGTGCCACCAGCAGACCATCTAGCGGGGGCCGTAATGAGCAGTTCTTC. Translated, it gives CATSRPSSGGRNEQFF.